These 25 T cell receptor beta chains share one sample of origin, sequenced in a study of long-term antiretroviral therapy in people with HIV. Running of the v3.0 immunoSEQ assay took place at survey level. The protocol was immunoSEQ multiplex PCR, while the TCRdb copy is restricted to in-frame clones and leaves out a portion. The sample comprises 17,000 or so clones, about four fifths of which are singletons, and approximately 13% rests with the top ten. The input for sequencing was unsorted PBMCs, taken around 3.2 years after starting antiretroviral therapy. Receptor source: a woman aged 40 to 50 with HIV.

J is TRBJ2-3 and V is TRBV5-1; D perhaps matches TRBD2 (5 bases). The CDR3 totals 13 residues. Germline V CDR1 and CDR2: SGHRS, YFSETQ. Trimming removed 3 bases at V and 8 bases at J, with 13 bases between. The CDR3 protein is CASSYGVSGTQYF. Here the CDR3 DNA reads TGCGCCAGCAGCTACGGGGTAAGCGGTACGCAGTATTTT.

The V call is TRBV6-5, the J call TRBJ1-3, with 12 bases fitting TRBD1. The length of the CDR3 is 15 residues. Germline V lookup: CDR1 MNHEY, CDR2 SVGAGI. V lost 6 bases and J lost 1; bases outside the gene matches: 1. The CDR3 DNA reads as TGTGCCAGCAGGGGACAGGGGGCATCTGGAAACACCATATATTTT. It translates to CASRGQGASGNTIYF.

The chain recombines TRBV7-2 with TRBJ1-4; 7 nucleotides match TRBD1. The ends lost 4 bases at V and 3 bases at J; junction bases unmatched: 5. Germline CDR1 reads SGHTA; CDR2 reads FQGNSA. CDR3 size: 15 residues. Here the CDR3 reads CASSSQGVPNEKLFF. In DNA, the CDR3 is TGTGCCAGCAGCTCGCAGGGGGTTCCTAATGAAAAACTGTTTTTT. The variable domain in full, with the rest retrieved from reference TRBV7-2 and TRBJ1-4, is GAGVSQSPSNKVTEKGKDVELRCDPISGHTALYWYRQSLGQGLEFLIYFQGNSAPDKSGLPSDRFSAERTGGSVSTLTIQRTQQEDSAVYLCASSSQGVPNEKLFFGSGTQLSVL.

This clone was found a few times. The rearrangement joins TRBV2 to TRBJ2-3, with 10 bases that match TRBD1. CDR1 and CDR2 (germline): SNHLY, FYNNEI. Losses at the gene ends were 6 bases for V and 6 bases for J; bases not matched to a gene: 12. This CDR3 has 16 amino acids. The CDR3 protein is CASRATPGQGWDTQYF. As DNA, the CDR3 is TGTGCCAGCAGAGCAACTCCGGGACAGGGGTGGGATACGCAGTATTTT.

The DNA for the CDR3 is TGCGCCAGCTGGGGGGGGTACGGGGAACTCTACGAGCAGTACTTC. Its protein is CASWGGYGELYEQYF. This sequence joins TRBV10-1 and TRBJ2-7; 7 bases map to TRBD2. This CDR3 contains 15 residues. Germline V gene data show CDR1 as WNHNN and CDR2 as SYGVQD (reference sequence). Unmatched junction bases numbered 13, after V lost 8 bases and J lost 3 bases.

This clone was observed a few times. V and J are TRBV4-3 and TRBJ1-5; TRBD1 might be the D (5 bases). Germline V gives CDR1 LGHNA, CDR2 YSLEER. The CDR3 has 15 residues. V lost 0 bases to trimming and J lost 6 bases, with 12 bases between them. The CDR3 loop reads CASSQDRVKFQPQHF. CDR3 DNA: TGCGCCAGCAGCCAAGACAGGGTGAAGTTTCAGCCCCAGCATTTT.

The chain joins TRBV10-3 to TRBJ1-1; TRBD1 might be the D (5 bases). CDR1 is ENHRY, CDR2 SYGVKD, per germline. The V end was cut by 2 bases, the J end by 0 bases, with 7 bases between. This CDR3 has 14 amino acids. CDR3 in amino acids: CAISEQGLNTEAFF. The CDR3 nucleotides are TGTGCCATCAGTGAGCAGGGATTGAACACTGAAGCTTTCTTT.

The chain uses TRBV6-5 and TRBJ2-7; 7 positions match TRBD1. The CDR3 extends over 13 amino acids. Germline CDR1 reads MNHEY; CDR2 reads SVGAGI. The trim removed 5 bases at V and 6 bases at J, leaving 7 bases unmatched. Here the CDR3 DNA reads TGTGCCAGCAGTGACGCCGGACAGGTCGAGCAGTACTTC. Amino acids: CASSDAGQVEQYF.

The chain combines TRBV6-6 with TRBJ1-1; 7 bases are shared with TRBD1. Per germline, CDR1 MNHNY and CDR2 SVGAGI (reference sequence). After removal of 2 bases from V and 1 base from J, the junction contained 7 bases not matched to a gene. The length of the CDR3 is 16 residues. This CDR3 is CASSYGEGQPNTEAFF. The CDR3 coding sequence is TGTGCCAGCAGTTACGGCGAGGGACAGCCGAACACTGAAGCTTTCTTT.

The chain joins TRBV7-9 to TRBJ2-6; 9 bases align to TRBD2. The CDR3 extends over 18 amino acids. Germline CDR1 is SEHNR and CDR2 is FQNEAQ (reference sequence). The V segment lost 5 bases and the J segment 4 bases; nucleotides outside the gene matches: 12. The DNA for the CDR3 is TGTGCCAGCAGCCCGGCCGCGGGGGGGCTCCGAGGGGCCAACGTCCTGACTTTC. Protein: CASSPAAGGLRGANVLTF. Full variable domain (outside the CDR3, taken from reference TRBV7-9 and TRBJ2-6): DTGVSQNPRHKITKRGQNVTFRCDPISEHNRLYWYRQTLGQGPEFLTYFQNEAQLEKSRLLSDRFSAERPKGSFSTLEIQRTEQGDSAMYLCASSPAAGGLRGANVLTFGAGSRLTVL.

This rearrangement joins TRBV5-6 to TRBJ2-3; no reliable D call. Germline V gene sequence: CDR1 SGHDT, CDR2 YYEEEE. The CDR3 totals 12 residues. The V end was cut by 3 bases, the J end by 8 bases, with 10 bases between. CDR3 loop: CASSSSGGTQYF. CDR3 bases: TGTGCCAGCAGCTCCTCGGGTGGTACGCAGTATTTT.

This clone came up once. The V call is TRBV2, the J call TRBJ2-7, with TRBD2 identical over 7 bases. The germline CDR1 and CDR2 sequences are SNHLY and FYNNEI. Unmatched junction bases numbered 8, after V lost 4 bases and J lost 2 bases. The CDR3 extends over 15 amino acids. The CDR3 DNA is TGTGCCAGCAGTGGGTTAGTAGCGGGTACCTACGAGCAGTACTTC. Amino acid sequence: CASSGLVAGTYEQYF.

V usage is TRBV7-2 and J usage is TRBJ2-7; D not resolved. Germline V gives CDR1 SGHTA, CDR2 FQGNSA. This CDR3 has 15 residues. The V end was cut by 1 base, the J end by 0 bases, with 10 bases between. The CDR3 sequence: CASSLERPSSYEQYF. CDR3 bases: TGTGCCAGCAGCTTAGAGCGACCGTCCTCCTACGAGCAGTACTTC. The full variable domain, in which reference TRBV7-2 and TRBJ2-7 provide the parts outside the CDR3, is GAGVSQSPSNKVTEKGKDVELRCDPISGHTALYWYRQSLGQGLEFLIYFQGNSAPDKSGLPSDRFSAERTGGSVSTLTIQRTQQEDSAVYLCASSLERPSSYEQYFGPGTRLTVT.

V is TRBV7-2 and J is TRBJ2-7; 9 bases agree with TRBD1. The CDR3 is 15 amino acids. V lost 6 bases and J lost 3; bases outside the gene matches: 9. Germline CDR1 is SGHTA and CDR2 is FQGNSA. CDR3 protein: CASRPPGQGFYEQYF. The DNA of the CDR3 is TGTGCCAGCAGACCACCAGGACAGGGGTTCTACGAGCAGTACTTC. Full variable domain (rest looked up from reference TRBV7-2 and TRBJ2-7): GAGVSQSPSNKVTEKGKDVELRCDPISGHTALYWYRQSLGQGLEFLIYFQGNSAPDKSGLPSDRFSAERTGGSVSTLTIQRTQQEDSAVYLCASRPPGQGFYEQYFGPGTRLTVT.

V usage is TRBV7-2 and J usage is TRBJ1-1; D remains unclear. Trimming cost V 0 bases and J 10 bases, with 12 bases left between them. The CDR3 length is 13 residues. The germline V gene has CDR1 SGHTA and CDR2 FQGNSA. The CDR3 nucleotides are TGTGCCAGCAGCTTAGCGGCAGCAGCGGGAGCTTTCTTT. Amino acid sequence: CASSLAAAAGAFF.

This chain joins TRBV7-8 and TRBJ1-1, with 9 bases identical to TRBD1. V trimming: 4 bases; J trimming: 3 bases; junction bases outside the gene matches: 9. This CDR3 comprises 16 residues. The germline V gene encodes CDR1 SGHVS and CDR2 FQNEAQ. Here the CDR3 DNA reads TGTGCCAGCAGCTCCTCCACAGGGGGCTGGTACACTGAAGCTTTCTTT. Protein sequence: CASSSSTGGWYTEAFF.

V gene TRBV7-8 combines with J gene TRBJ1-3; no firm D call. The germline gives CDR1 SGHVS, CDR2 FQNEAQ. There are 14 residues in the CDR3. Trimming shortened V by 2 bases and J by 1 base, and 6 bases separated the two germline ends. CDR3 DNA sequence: TGTGCCAGCAGCTTAAGAGGATCTGGAAACACCATATATTTT. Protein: CASSLRGSGNTIYF.

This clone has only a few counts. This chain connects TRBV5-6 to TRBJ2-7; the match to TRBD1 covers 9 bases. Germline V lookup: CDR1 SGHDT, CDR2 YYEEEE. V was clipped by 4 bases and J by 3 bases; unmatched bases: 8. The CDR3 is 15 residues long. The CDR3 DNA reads TGTGCCAGCAGCCTTGTCCGGGACAGGGACTACGAGCAGTACTTC. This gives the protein CASSLVRDRDYEQYF.

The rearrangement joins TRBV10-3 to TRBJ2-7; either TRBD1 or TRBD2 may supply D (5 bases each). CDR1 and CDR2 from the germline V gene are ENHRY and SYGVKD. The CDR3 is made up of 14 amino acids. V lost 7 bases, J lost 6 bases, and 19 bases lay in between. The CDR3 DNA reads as TGTGCCATCAAAGTGGGACGTAATTTCTCCGAGCAGTACTTC. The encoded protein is CAIKVGRNFSEQYF.

In DNA, the CDR3 is TGCGCCAGCAGCTTGCGAGGACAGAGCCTAGGCTATGGCTACACCTTC. Amino acids: CASSLRGQSLGYGYTF. V is TRBV5-1 and J is TRBJ1-2, with a weak D call TRBD1 (6 bases). V was trimmed by 1 base and J by 4 bases, leaving 17 bases between them. Germline V gene lookup returns CDR1 SGHRS and CDR2 YFSETQ. The CDR3 has 16 residues.

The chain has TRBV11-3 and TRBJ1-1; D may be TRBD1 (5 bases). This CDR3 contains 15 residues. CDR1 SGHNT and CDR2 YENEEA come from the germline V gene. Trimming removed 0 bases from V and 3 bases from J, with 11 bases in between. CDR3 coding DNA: TGTGCCAGCAGCTTAGATCGGGGGAAGGACACTGAAGCTTTCTTT. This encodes CASSLDRGKDTEAFF.

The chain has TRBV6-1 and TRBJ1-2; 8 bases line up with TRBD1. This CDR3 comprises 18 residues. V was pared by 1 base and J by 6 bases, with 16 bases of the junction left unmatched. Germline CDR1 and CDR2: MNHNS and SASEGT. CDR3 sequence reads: CASSEVGRGQGRRDGYTF. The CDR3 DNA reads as TGTGCCAGCAGTGAAGTCGGCAGGGGGCAAGGTAGACGGGATGGCTACACCTTC.

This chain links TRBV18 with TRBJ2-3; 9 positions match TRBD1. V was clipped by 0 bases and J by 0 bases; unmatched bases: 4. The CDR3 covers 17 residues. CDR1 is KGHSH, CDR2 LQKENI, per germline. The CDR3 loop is CASSPPGTGRSTDTQYF. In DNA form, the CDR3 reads TGTGCCAGCTCACCACCCGGGACAGGGCGGAGCACAGATACGCAGTATTTT.

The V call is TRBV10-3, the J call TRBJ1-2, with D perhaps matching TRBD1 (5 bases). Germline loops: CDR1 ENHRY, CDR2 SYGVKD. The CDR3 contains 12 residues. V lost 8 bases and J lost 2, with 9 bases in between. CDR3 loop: CAISGTNYGYTF. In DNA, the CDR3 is TGTGCCATCTCCGGGACGAACTATGGCTACACCTTC.

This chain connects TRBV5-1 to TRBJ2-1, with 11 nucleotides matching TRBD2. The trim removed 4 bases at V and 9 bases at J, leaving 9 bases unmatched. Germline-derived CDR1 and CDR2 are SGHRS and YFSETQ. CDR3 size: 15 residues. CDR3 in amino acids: CASSEGLAVWGEQFF. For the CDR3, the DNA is TGCGCCAGCAGCGAGGGACTAGCGGTTTGGGGTGAGCAGTTCTTC. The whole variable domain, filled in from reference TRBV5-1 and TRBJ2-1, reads KAGVTQTPRYLIKTRGQQVTLSCSPISGHRSVSWYQQTPGQGLQFLFEYFSETQRNKGNFPGRFSGRQFSNSRSEMNVSTLELGDSALYLCASSEGLAVWGEQFFGPGTRLTVL.